This T cell receptor beta chain was captured by sequencing in a study of cytomegalovirus exposure and HLA in healthy donors (dated 2017 in TCRdb). Concerning the study at large: An earlier analysis of approximately 600 of the donors reported more than 250 Gb of sequence data and about 100 million unique TCR beta sequences from some 180 million T cells. An early release covering roughly 600 HLA-typed donors comprised approximately 290 gigabases of sequencing data and some 79 million unique TCR sequences. Of the 300 to 450 genotyped donors, about 80% fell in the genetic ancestry cluster associated with self-reported Caucasian donors. The study was designed to test whether signatures of past pathogen exposure could be identified by cataloging public T cell receptors. The T cell repertoires of around 730 subjects were profiled by immunosequencing and related to cytomegalovirus serostatus. A separate validation cohort of 100 to 150 different subjects was used in addition to the roughly 670-subject first cohort. To predict cytomegalovirus infection status, the study brought together high-throughput TCR immunosequencing, statistical association of individual TCRs with disease status, and machine learning. To study patterns of TCR occurrence, a later analysis re-analyzed previously published TCR beta repertoires from several hundred donors and added high-resolution HLA genotyping. The later analysis used no new phenotypic data to find candidate immune exposures, relying instead on TCR beta sequences and their occurrence across donors. An earlier analysis of 587 of the donors applied high-throughput TCR beta sequencing to assess whether each TCR beta V gene segment acted as functional or pseudogenic. Alongside the repertoire data, information on donor age, sex, ethnicity and CMV serostatus was compiled. A later genetic analysis used genome-wide SNP genotypes for about 60% of the roughly 700 donors, treating that subset as a discovery cohort. All discovery cohort repertoires had been generated on a single sequencing platform. HLA typing covered class I and class II loci at four-digit resolution. The number of donors typed differed by locus, with roughly 629-640 for A, B, C, DRB1 and DQB1, 522 for DQA1, approximately 570 for DPA1, and under 490 for DPB1. Because of strong linkage in the cohort, a handful of DR-DQ haplotypes were treated as single units for association and clustering. Among about 400 genotyped donors of the cohort, an average of approximately 200,000 unique TCR beta nucleotide sequences was sequenced per donor, of which about 18% were non-productive. Study-level results and caveats: The 87-base-pair reads could not distinguish some IMGT-functional V segments, including TRBV6-2 and TRBV6-3, so those segments were excluded. Seventeen rarely observed V segments, including chromosome 9 orphons, were excluded from the earlier analysis of 550 to 700 of the donors because counts were too low. According to a later genetic analysis, donors in an Asian-associated ancestry cluster had fewer N-insertions in productive TCRs than the approximately 610-donor mean. The cohort was sequenced for TCR beta chains only, and without alpha or paired-chain data the features that could be detected were limited. Because some donors lacked HLA typing at each locus, the association tests relied only on the typed subset. In a later analysis, most CMV-associated TCR beta chains were found to appear HLA-restricted, with HLA associations seemingly driven largely by CMV exposure. Most TCR sequences were observed very rarely across donors, whereas some public TCRs were present in many individuals. In a later analysis, the rate of TCR association differed among HLA loci, with DRB1 alleles having the most associated TCRs and HLA-C alleles having the fewest. A later analysis found that HLA-associated TCR beta chains were more clonally expanded and had lower generation probabilities than equally common non-associated chains. When HLA alleles, especially DR and DQ, strongly co-occurred, attributing TCR associations to individual alleles was difficult. The classifier was reported to diagnose cytomegalovirus status with high specificity and sensitivity in both the original and validation cohorts. Roughly uniform sequencing depth across donors was assumed in presence/absence analyses, although this assumption may not hold. Three of the identified cytomegalovirus-associated TCR beta chains were confirmed in vitro to be specific for cytomegalovirus antigens. In a later analysis, some 18,000 TCR beta sequences were associated with specific HLA alleles at a false discovery rate of 0.05. In an earlier analysis of 450 to 750 of the donors, most TCR beta V segments appeared in productive rearrangements about 87% or about 30% of the time, broadly matching IMGT annotations. For the cohort, immune exposure information was limited to CMV serostatus. The study gave a list of more than 150 TCR beta chains associated with cytomegalovirus. A further reported finding was that TCR beta sequences accurately predicted the HLA-A and HLA-B alleles for most subjects in the first cohort. A group of highly shared sequence variants was considered likely to be a technical artifact of the sequencing pipeline. According to a later analysis, parvovirus B19, influenza, CMV and Epstein-Barr virus appeared linked to several top co-occurrence clusters. Linkage disequilibrium might explain the correlated functional status among segregating V segments, but an unknown experimental factor could not be excluded. The authors suggested that the approach could potentially be extended to other disease states and immunological phenotypes. V-gene and J-gene trimming of TCR beta chains was associated with a missense DCLRE1C variant in a later genetic analysis, and the association was replicated in an independent cohort.

This clone appeared once. Its antigen remains undetermined. No much larger clonotype is one base removed from it; base qualities were not supplied. In total, about 650 healthy bone marrow donors made up the cohort. At the time of sampling, every cohort member was nominally healthy, though immune exposures that went unrecorded were likely present. The donor was CMV seropositive and was included in the group of 289 seropositive cohort members. Each donor provided a peripheral blood sample, and peripheral blood mononuclear cells were used for TCR beta sequencing. Genomic DNA was extracted from the blood cell samples with the Qiagen DNeasy Blood Extraction Kit. CDR3 length: 14 amino acids, cysteine to phenylalanine. Only CDR3 DNA is held: 42 bases, read in frame from base 1. In the germline V gene (reference sequence), CDR1 corresponds to SEHNR and CDR2 to FQNEAQ. Germline trimming amounts to 5 bases on V and 13 bases on J, with 14 as the count of junction bases outside the gene matches.

Library generation was performed with the immunoSEQ multiplex PCR assay. A mixture of 60 forward primers for TCR Vbeta segments and 13 reverse primers for TCR Jbeta segments was used in the multiplex PCR. A multiplex PCR assay on genomic DNA amplified the CDR3 region of rearranged TCR beta genes. On the Illumina HiSeq System, the amplified TCR beta libraries were sequenced as 87-base-pair reads. From the authors' description of their analysis: A later analysis counted approximately 84 million unique TCR beta chains across the 700 or so repertoires, and 10 million to 12 million of these chains were shared by at least two donors. To remove PCR and sequencing errors, raw reads were error-corrected and collapsed into unique sequences using a nearest-neighbor algorithm that merged closely related sequences. CDR3 sequences were aligned to IMGT reference sequences to assign V, D and J gene segments. For a sequence to be retained, at least a six-nucleotide match to both a V gene segment and a J gene segment was required. Rearrangements were called productive when the CDR3 lacked stop codons and stayed in frame with V and J; all others were non-productive. Following IMGT convention, CDR3 was defined as the stretch from the second conserved V-encoded cysteine to the conserved J-encoded phenylalanine. Sequences without an unambiguous match to a single V gene segment were excluded from the earlier analysis of 500 to 700 of the donors. In an earlier analysis of 587 of the donors, a V segment was called functional when productive rearrangements were above 56.7%, and segregating when the standard deviation between donors exceeded 5%. A statistical classification framework was built to diagnose cytomegalovirus status from the catalog of TCR beta chain sequences. A later analysis assigned V and J genes by comparing TCR nucleotide sequences with IMGT/GENE-DB human TR gene sequences. In a later analysis, CDR3 sequences and most-parsimonious VDJ recombination scenarios were assigned using the TCRdist pipeline. In a later analysis, each TCR beta chain was defined by its CDR3 amino acid sequence together with its V-gene family, and reads lacking a unique V-gene family were excluded. In a later analysis, fewer than 650 highly shared, low-generation-probability nucleotide sequences were removed to address suspected cross-contamination and a sequencing artifact. In a later analysis, a clonal expansion index for each public chain was calculated from normalized within-repertoire ranks of inferred template counts. A later analysis computed generation probabilities with a VDJ recombination model fitted to out-of-frame rearrangements, and checked the results against IGoR. A later analysis scored TCR-TCR, TCR-HLA and TCR-CMV co-occurrence with hypergeometric tests, applying a repertoire-size bias correction to TCR pairs. In a later analysis, false discovery rates were estimated by permuting HLA or CMV assignments 20 times. In a later analysis, co-occurring TCRs were grouped with DBSCAN, and TCRdist sequence similarity was added when clustering was performed within HLA-allele-positive subsets. Repertoires with fewer than 30,000 or more than 120,000 public chains were left out of co-occurrence clustering, as were five repertoires with anomalous nucleotide sharing. The clones in this table, taken by TCRdb from immuneACCESS, are in-frame only. Not every clone is retained; where verified, under half of the shortfall comes from an unresolved V gene, and the cause of the rest is unknown. That table gives V, J and clone size, and the DNA gave D and trimming. In all, the sample holds roughly 100,000 clones, and more than 60% of those were seen once. Of the sample, over 6.5% falls within the top ten clones.

This clonotype originated in a woman in her forties in good health and CMV-seropositive. The specimen was PBMCs. The chain links TRBV7-9 with TRBJ2-1; 7 bases in the middle match TRBD1. The sequenced DNA: TGTGCCAGCAGCCCACAGGGGCCCCTACGCGGACAGTTCTTC. Its translation is CASSPQGPLRGQFF.